The TCR beta chain described here comes from a study of regulatory T cells in long-lasting Graves disease listed by TCRdb under 2021. General notes on the study: Newly diagnosed Graves' disease patients had taken antithyroid drugs for less than 3 months. A total of around 35 samples underwent TCR sequencing, from about 13 patients with persistent Graves' disease and about 20 patients with newly diagnosed Graves' disease. This study used TCR sequencing and RNA sequencing of peripheral blood to compare persistent Graves' disease patients against newly diagnosed Graves' disease patients. The study took place in China and was registered as a clinical trial.

Libraries came from multiplex PCR. The sequencing machine was an Illumina HiSeq 4000. To build TCR beta libraries, CDR3 regions were amplified by Arm-PCR using iRepertoire HTBI primers. PCR products were gel purified before sequencing. Per the original workflow: Gene usage analysis of CDR3 amino acid clonotypes relied on the roughly 67 TRBV and about 15 TRBJ segments identified across samples. Filtered high-quality paired reads were merged into contigs using COPE and FqMerger. BLAST was used to align contigs to IMGT TRBV, TRBD and TRBJ reference genes, with CDR3 defined following IMGT. Clonotypes above 0.1% frequency were classified as highly expanded clones. Shannon entropy served as the measure of repertoire diversity, while the Gini coefficient captured V-J evenness. A clonotype found in more than one individual was treated as public. Through fastp at Q25 and MiXCR, TCRdb rebuilt clones from the public reads, retaining in-frame beta chains. Every entry covers one CDR3 protein and lists the most common genes and DNA from its rows. The V and J calls follow TCRdb's processing rather than the paper's. The sample table shows roughly 530,000 distinct CDR3 sequences, and 15% to 20% are seen once. Clones ranked in the top ten supply around a quarter of the sample.

General findings and caveats noted by the study authors: Compared with newly diagnosed patients, patients with persistent Graves' disease had lower TCR Shannon entropy and fewer highly expanded clones, which suggests clonal expansion. Sequencing and analysis were limited to the TCR beta chain. Persistent patients shared more public clonotypes among themselves (approximately 2,500) than newly diagnosed patients did (more than 950). Only peripheral blood was studied, because thyroid tissue, the primary lesion, was inaccessible. Persistent disease showed preferential use of TRBV28, TRBJ1-2 and TRBJ2-5, whereas newly diagnosed disease favored TRBV20-1 and TRBJ2-1. As a limitation, the authors acknowledged that the small sample size may reduce accuracy.

Interpreted using the paper, the time point label stands for: newly diagnosed GD, antithyroid drugs for less than 3 months. RNA was extracted from PBMCs in TRIzol for both TCR sequencing and RNA sequencing. Graves' disease was diagnosed according to American Thyroid Association guidelines. Patients were recruited from an endocrinology department in Xi'an, China. Each patient gave 7.5 to 10 milliliters of peripheral blood, collected in an EDTA anticoagulant tube. Ficoll Paque Plus density gradient separation was used to isolate PBMCs, and no additional T cell sorting was done. RNA quality was checked with an Agilent 2100 Bioanalyzer and agarose gel, and concentration with a NanoDrop 2000. On this clonotype itself: Its cognate antigen has yet to be identified. Base qualities are not at hand, and no much larger clone is one base apart.

Looking up the germline V gene yields CDR1 ENHRY and CDR2 SYGVKD. After removal of 5 bases from V and 1 base from J, the junction retains 6 bases not matched to a gene. The CDR3 goes from the cysteine to the phenylalanine over 15 residues. The CDR3 DNA has 45 bases and is translated from base 1. These sequences were also reported in another study, on T cells in Graves' hyperthyroidism and ophthalmopathy. The second study's paper adds: Stable Graves' hyperthyroidism was defined as no progression to ophthalmopathy during 18 months of follow-up. Hyperthyroidism patients were aged 18 to 65 years and newly diagnosed, with disease duration of less than 2 months. Any patient with an uncontrolled infection, another autoimmune disease, pregnancy or lactation was excluded. Diagnoses were based on clinical symptoms, serum thyroxine and TRAb, thyroid ultrasound and orbital computed tomography. The TCR CDR3 was subjected to a first round of RT-PCR using the HTBI primer set and the Qiagen OneStep RT-PCR kit. Most expanded thyroid clonotypes (frequency above 0.001) were also detected in blood, suggesting blood repertoires may reflect thyroid immune responses. Ophthalmopathy was separated from stable hyperthyroidism by a 13 V-J signature model, with approximately 90% sensitivity and about 81% specificity obtained in cross-validation and 80%/75% obtained in testing. During validation, the model predicted progression to ophthalmopathy a median of roughly 7.1 months ahead of onset, with more than 55% sensitivity and around 72% specificity. To identify TCR V-J signatures that set the groups apart, the researchers used a discovery cohort of more than 95 patients, made up of 43 with Graves' ophthalmopathy and about 60 with stable Graves' hyperthyroidism. Whether ophthalmopathy could be predicted prospectively was tested in an independent validation cohort made up of roughly 20 hyperthyroidism patients plus 17 patients who later progressed to ophthalmopathy. For training and testing, the roughly 100 patients in the discovery cohort were randomly divided in a 7:3 ratio. Thyroid tissue and blood T-cell repertoires from six or seven Graves' hyperthyroidism patients were also compared in the study. Once sampling was done, hyperthyroidism patients were given methimazole at a starting dose of 30 mg daily, whereas ophthalmopathy patients were given high-dose intravenous methylprednisolone. A second multiplex PCR round built the libraries, followed by size selection and purification. Sequencing of the libraries was done on an Illumina HiSeq2000 using paired-end 100 bp reads. SOAPnuke was used to process the raw data, with reads discarded if the reads contained adapters or uncalled bases, had a mean Phred below 15, or lacked an exact constant-primer or identifier match. COPE v1.2.5 was used to merge high-quality paired reads, and clonotypes were defined as unique nucleotide sequences. MiTCR v1.1 was used to align clonotypes to the IMGT TRBV, TRBD and TRBJ reference segments. Analysis was restricted to V-J combinations with a frequency above 0.0001, which covered about 99% of repertoires. A TCS score was defined as the ratio between F50 (clonal expansion) and ExV (chaos), using BLOSUM62-based TCRdist between CDR3 peptides within each V-J. Welch's t-statistics and random forest reduced fewer than 600 V-J features to 13, which were used in a naive Bayes classifier (R e1071). Sample size was not statistically predetermined, and blinding of investigators to group allocation was not performed. The paper describes TCR Vbeta CDR3 sequencing of around 130 peripheral blood samples, made up of fewer than 50 ophthalmopathy patients, some 80 hyperthyroidism patients and about 17 progressor patients.

The sample consisted of peripheral blood mononuclear cells (PBMCs), taken at new diagnosis, from a patient treated with antithyroid drugs. The chain is assembled from TRBV10-3 and TRBJ1-1; 8 junctional bases match TRBD1. The source is a woman aged 35-65 years with Graves disease. Donor details come from another sample of the same person, matched by shared clones. The nucleotide sequence is TGTGCCATCAGTCGGACAGGGAATGGGAACACTGAAGCTTTCTTT. It codes for CAISRTGNGNTEAFF.